Below are 14 T cell receptor beta chains sequenced from a single sample in a study of blood T cell repertoires in COVID-19. TCRdb keeps only in-frame clones here, not all; method: immunoSEQ multiplex PCR. The data show about 56,000 clones, with approximately 80% seen just once and 13% held by the top ten. Sequenced sample: peripheral blood. These receptors were collected from a woman over 75 with acute or convalescent COVID-19.

The chain couples TRBV10-3 to TRBJ1-1; TRBD1 matches at 8 bases. J gave up 5 bases and V 6 bases, and 8 bases lay outside the gene matches. This CDR3 comprises 14 residues. Germline V gives CDR1 ENHRY, CDR2 SYGVKD. DNA of the CDR3: TGTGCCATCAGCCCGACAGGGGAGGGGACTGAAGCTTTCTTT. It codes for CAISPTGEGTEAFF.

This clone was counted a single time. V gene TRBV10-1 combines with J gene TRBJ2-3, with a weak D call TRBD1 (6 bases). Germline CDR1 WNHNN, CDR2 SYGVQD (reference sequence). This CDR3 comprises 14 residues. The ends were cut back, 11 bases at V and 2 bases at J, with 17 bases in the middle. The CDR3 loop is CASEGDRITDTQYF. The CDR3 nucleotides read TGCGCCTCGGAAGGCGACAGGATCACAGATACGCAGTATTTT.

This chain connects TRBV4-2 to TRBJ2-1, with 9 bases that match TRBD1. Per germline, CDR1 LGHNA and CDR2 YNFKEQ. The ends lost 1 base at V and 6 bases at J; junction bases unmatched: 4. The CDR3 extends over 15 amino acids. The CDR3, as DNA: TGTGCCAGCAGCCAAGTGGGGACAGGGACCAATGAGCAGTTCTTC. Its protein is CASSQVGTGTNEQFF.

The gene calls are TRBV5-8 and TRBJ1-2; D is possibly TRBD1 (6 bases). Trimming pared 3 bases from V and 8 bases from J, leaving 17 bases between. Per the germline V gene, CDR1 is SGHTS and CDR2 is YDEGEE. The CDR3 has 14 amino acids. The CDR3 is CASSYLQGVQGYTF. DNA of the CDR3: TGTGCCAGCAGCTATCTACAGGGAGTCCAGGGCTACACCTTC.

The rearrangement links TRBV5-4 to TRBJ2-5; the D is unclear. This CDR3 comprises 14 residues. CDR1 is SGHNT and CDR2 is YYREEE in the germline V gene (reference sequence). V shed 1 base and J shed 4 bases, with 11 bases lying between them. CDR3 sequence: CASSLWWALETQYF. The DNA for the CDR3 is TGTGCCAGCAGCTTGTGGTGGGCCCTAGAGACCCAGTACTTC.

The rearrangement uses TRBV18 and TRBJ1-1; TRBD1 is a possible D gene (5 bases). V lost 5 bases and J 10 bases, leaving 17 bases between the germline ends. The CDR3 runs 13 residues. CDR1 and CDR2 (germline): KGHSH, LQKENI. The CDR3 reads CASSSGTQGAAFF. The CDR3 bases are TGTGCCAGCTCATCCGGCACCCAGGGCGCAGCTTTCTTT. Full variable domain (rest looked up from reference TRBV18 and TRBJ1-1): NAGVMQNPRHLVRRRGQEARLRCSPMKGHSHVYWYRQLPEEGLKFMVYLQKENIIDESGMPKERFSAEFPKEGPSILRIQQVVRGDSAAYFCASSSGTQGAAFFGQGTRLTVV.

The chain links TRBV7-9 to TRBJ1-2, with D unresolved. Per the germline V gene, CDR1 is SEHNR and CDR2 is FQNEAQ (reference sequence). The CDR3 consists of 13 residues. The V end was cut by 2 bases, the J end by 2 bases, with 6 bases between. The CDR3 loop reads CASSLTTNYGYTF. DNA of the CDR3: TGTGCCAGCAGCTTAACTACCAACTATGGCTACACCTTC. Filled out from reference TRBV7-9 and TRBJ1-2, the complete variable domain reads DTGVSQNPRHKITKRGQNVTFRCDPISEHNRLYWYRQTLGQGPEFLTYFQNEAQLEKSRLLSDRFSAERPKGSFSTLEIQRTEQGDSAMYLCASSLTTNYGYTFGSGTRLTVV.

The chain couples TRBV7-2 to TRBJ1-3; D not certain. Deletions cut 5 bases from V and 2 bases from J, with 16 bases between. This CDR3 comprises 16 residues. CDR1 is SGHTA and CDR2 is FQGNSA in the germline V gene. CDR3 coding DNA: TGTGCCAGCAGCCCGAGAGTTGTCGGGGCTGGAAACACCATATATTTT. Its protein product is CASSPRVVGAGNTIYF.

This clone was detected a few times. The chain has TRBV24-1 and TRBJ2-3, with 8 bases matching TRBD1. V shed 4 bases, J shed 0 bases, and the junction held 5 bases outside the gene matches. Germline V CDR1 and CDR2: KGHDR, SFDVKD. This CDR3 region has 16 residues. The CDR3 sequence is CATSDRTGSSTDTQYF. The CDR3 nucleotides read TGTGCCACCAGTGACCGGACAGGGTCTAGCACAGATACGCAGTATTTT.

The chain carries TRBV5-1 and TRBJ2-7, with 9 bases lining up with TRBD1. CDR3 length equals 14 residues. Germline V gives CDR1 SGHRS, CDR2 YFSETQ. The trim removed 3 bases at V and 5 bases at J, leaving 6 bases unmatched. CDR3 protein: CASSSGTGLDEQYF. CDR3 nucleotide sequence: TGCGCCAGCAGCTCCGGGACAGGGTTGGACGAGCAGTACTTC. Drawing the rest from reference TRBV5-1 and TRBJ2-7, the complete variable domain is KAGVTQTPRYLIKTRGQQVTLSCSPISGHRSVSWYQQTPGQGLQFLFEYFSETQRNKGNFPGRFSGRQFSNSRSEMNVSTLELGDSALYLCASSSGTGLDEQYFGPGTRLTVT.

In this sample, this clone turned up a few times. The chain uses TRBV4-2 and TRBJ2-1, with a possible D match to TRBD2 (7 bases). V shed 0 bases and J shed 5 bases, with 17 bases lying between them. The CDR3 covers 17 residues. The germline V gene has CDR1 LGHNA and CDR2 YNFKEQ. As DNA, the CDR3 is TGTGCCAGCAGCCAAGAGTGGAGGGGGGGGAGCGACAATGAGCAGTTCTTC. This sequence encodes CASSQEWRGGSDNEQFF.

The chain uses TRBV19 and TRBJ2-7, with D uncertain. This CDR3 is 13 amino acids long. Germline lookup yields CDR1 LNHDA and CDR2 SQIVND (reference sequence). V lost 2 bases and J 3 bases, leaving 8 bases between the germline ends. The CDR3 sequence is CASSIQVNYEQYF. CDR3 coding DNA: TGTGCCAGTAGTATACAGGTAAACTACGAGCAGTACTTC.

This clone has only one observation. V is TRBV3-1 (or the pseudogene TRBV3-2) and J is TRBJ1-1; D is perhaps TRBD1 (5 bases). Germline V CDR1 and CDR2: LGHDT, YNNKEL (reference sequence). The CDR3 is 14 residues long. Trimming left V 1 base short and J 5 bases short, with 11 bases between. CDR3 sequence: CASSQGSQGTEAFF. In DNA form, the CDR3 reads TGTGCCAGCAGCCAAGGGTCTCAGGGAACTGAAGCTTTCTTT.

The V gene is TRBV11-3, the J gene TRBJ1-6; D remains unclear. The V gene lost 0 bases and the J gene lost 5 bases, with 8 bases spanning the gap. The CDR3 covers 15 residues. CDR1 SGHNT and CDR2 YENEEA come from the germline V gene. The CDR3 is CASSLEQANNSPLHF. CDR3 DNA sequence: TGTGCCAGCAGCTTAGAGCAGGCGAATAATTCACCCCTCCACTTT.